These 29 T cell receptor beta chains originate from one sample sequenced in a study of cytomegalovirus exposure and HLA in healthy donors. Both 60 Vbeta primers and 13 Jbeta primers went into the PCR. Produced via immunoSEQ multiplex PCR; TCRdb's table is partial and in-frame only. The data show roughly 200,000 clones, around 75% seen once. Source material: PBMCs. These receptors were taken from a male donor in good health and CMV-seronegative.

The sample holds a few counts of this clone. The CDR3 sequence is CASSLAQASTDTQYF. The CDR3, as DNA: TGTGCCAGCAGCTTAGCCCAGGCTAGCACAGATACGCAGTATTTT. The chain links TRBV7-9 to TRBJ2-3; no reliable D call. Looked up from germline, CDR1 is SEHNR and CDR2 is FQNEAQ (reference sequence). The CDR3 totals 15 residues. Trimming took off 0 bases at V and 0 bases at J, with 7 bases between the two ends.

The V gene is TRBV7-9, the J gene TRBJ2-6, with a tentative D call TRBD2 (5 bases). The V and J ends lost 5 bases and 4 bases respectively, with 18 bases between them. The V gene's germline CDR1 is SEHNR and CDR2 FQNEAQ (reference sequence). The CDR3 has 17 residues. Here the CDR3 DNA reads TGTGCCAGCAGCCCCTCCCGGTCGGGAAGAGGGGCCAACGTCCTGACTTTC. This translates into CASSPSRSGRGANVLTF.

The gene calls are TRBV6-5 and TRBJ1-2; D unresolved. The V gene lost 2 bases and the J gene lost 1 base, with 8 bases spanning the gap. CDR1 and CDR2 (germline): MNHEY, SVGAGI. There are 14 residues in the CDR3. CDR3: CASSYRENNYGYTF. The DNA of the CDR3 is TGTGCCAGCAGTTACAGAGAGAATAACTATGGCTACACCTTC.

The chain employs TRBV6-5 and TRBJ1-2, with D uncertain. The germline CDR1 and CDR2 sequences are MNHEY and SVGAGI. The CDR3 is made up of 14 amino acids. Between the trimmed V and J ends, which lost 3 bases and 2 bases, there was a span of 10 bases. Here the CDR3 reads CASSYGGRNYGYTF. The CDR3 coding sequence is TGTGCCAGCAGTTATGGTGGCAGAAACTATGGCTACACCTTC.

This chain joins TRBV6-5 and TRBJ1-6, with 7 bases aligning to TRBD1. CDR1 and CDR2 from the germline V gene are MNHEY and SVGAGI. Trimming took 5 bases from V and 7 from J; bases not matched to a gene: 2. The CDR3 is made up of 13 amino acids. CDR3 region: CASSEQGNSPLHF. The CDR3 DNA is TGTGCCAGCAGTGAACAGGGGAATTCACCCCTCCACTTT.

V is TRBV15 and J is TRBJ1-1, with a tentative D call TRBD1 (5 bases). V lost 3 bases and J lost 1, with 21 bases in between. Germline CDR1 is LNHNV and CDR2 is YYDKDF (reference sequence). The CDR3 spans 18 residues. In nucleotides, the CDR3 is TGTGCCACCAGCAGGGTAGGAACAGGAGCCTACGAGAACACTGAAGCTTTCTTT. It specifies CATSRVGTGAYENTEAFF.

The chain combines TRBV9 with TRBJ2-2; D is possibly TRBD1 (6 bases). The V gene lost 0 bases and the J gene lost 3 bases, with 12 bases spanning the gap. Germline V lookup: CDR1 SGDLS, CDR2 YYNGEE. The CDR3 spans 16 residues. CDR3 sequence reads: CASSVGGQTYTGELFF. The CDR3 coding sequence is TGTGCCAGCAGCGTAGGTGGACAGACCTACACCGGGGAGCTGTTTTTT.

The gene calls are TRBV30 and TRBJ2-1; D not resolved. CDR1 and CDR2 from the germline V gene are GTSNPN and SVGIG (reference sequence). The germline V and J ends were trimmed by 0 bases and 10 bases, with 7 bases remaining between them. The CDR3 is 11 amino acids. The DNA for the CDR3 is TGTGCCTGGAGTGTCTCTAGGGAGCAGTTCTTC. Translated: CAWSVSREQFF.

CDR3 in DNA: TGTGCCAGCAGTTACTCGGGACAAATCTACGAGCAGTACTTC. Protein sequence: CASSYSGQIYEQYF. This chain joins TRBV6-5 and TRBJ2-7; D is perhaps TRBD1 (6 bases). From germline, CDR1 is MNHEY and CDR2 SVGAGI. The V end lost 0 bases, the J end lost 3 bases, and 9 bases lay between the germline ends. There are 14 residues in the CDR3.

With regard to this clone: An end of the junction differs from the germline gene, which may be a read error. The V gene is TRBV25-1, the J gene TRBJ1-3, with unresolved D. The CDR3 totals 15 residues. Germline loops: CDR1 MGHDK, CDR2 SYGVNS. CDR3 nucleotide sequence: TGTGCCAGCAGTGACAACTACCACTCTGGAAACGCCATATATTTT. This gives the protein CASSDNYHSGNAIYF.

V and J are TRBV28 and TRBJ2-2; D is undetermined. Trimming left V 4 bases short and J 5 bases short, with 8 bases between. The CDR3 is 13 amino acids. Germline CDR1 MDHEN, CDR2 SYDVKM. The CDR3 is CASSSRRTGELFF. The CDR3 region has the DNA TGTGCCAGCAGTTCACGTCGGACCGGGGAGCTGTTTTTT.

The chain uses TRBV7-9 and TRBJ1-4; D might be TRBD1 (6 bases). This CDR3 spans 16 amino acids. Germline CDR1 SEHNR, CDR2 FQNEAQ (reference sequence). The ends were cut back, 5 bases at V and 0 bases at J, with 13 bases in the middle. The CDR3 protein is CASSILGGATNEKLFF. The CDR3, as DNA: TGTGCCAGCAGCATCCTAGGGGGTGCAACTAATGAAAAACTGTTTTTT.

The chain employs TRBV4-1 and TRBJ1-6; 7 nucleotides align to TRBD1. Germline loops: CDR1 MGHRA, CDR2 YSYEKL. The CDR3 contains 15 residues. With V trimmed by 4 bases and J by 7 bases, 7 bases remained unmatched. As DNA, the CDR3 is TGCGCCAGCAGCCTACAGGGGCAAGGGAATTCACCCCTCCACTTT. As protein: CASSLQGQGNSPLHF.

As concerns this clone: At one end, the junction sequence differs from germline, possibly due to a read error. This sequence joins TRBV15 and TRBJ1-5; a possible D gene is TRBD1 (5 bases). Germline V CDR1 and CDR2: LNHNV, YYDKDF (reference sequence). This CDR3 has 15 residues. CDR3 amino acids: CATSRETVLNQPQHF. In nucleotides, the CDR3 is TGTGCCACCAGCCGAGAGACAGTACTTAATCAGCCCCAGCATTTT.

The CDR3 nucleotides are TGTGCCAGCAGTTACTCGAGGGACTCAGAGACCCAGTACTTC. Its translation: CASSYSRDSETQYF. This rearrangement joins TRBV6-5 to TRBJ2-5, with D tentatively TRBD2 (6 bases). CDR3 length: 14 residues. Germline CDR1 is MNHEY and CDR2 is SVGAGI. Trimming took off 0 bases at V and 4 bases at J, with 9 bases between the two ends.

The CDR3 is CASSLPSEPQHF. For the CDR3, the DNA is TGTGCCAGCAGTCTCCCCTCCGAGCCCCAGCATTTT. The chain carries TRBV6-6 and TRBJ1-5; no clear D. Germline-derived CDR1 and CDR2 are MNHNY and SVGAGI (reference sequence). This CDR3 has 12 amino acids. Deletions cut 5 bases from V and 8 bases from J, with 10 bases between.

The rearrangement joins TRBV7-8 to TRBJ2-5, with a possible D match to TRBD1 (5 bases). The assigned J gene may be wrong: the sequence end matches TRBJ2-7 better. CDR1 is SGHVS, CDR2 FQNEAQ, per germline. CDR3 size: 12 residues. This CDR3 is CASSLSQGEQYF. For the CDR3, the DNA is TGTGCCAGCAGCTTATCCCAGGGCGAGCAGTACTTC.

This sequence joins TRBV9 and TRBJ2-1, with unresolved D. V shed 3 bases and J shed 5 bases, with 9 bases lying between them. Germline CDR1 reads SGDLS; CDR2 reads YYNGEE. This CDR3 is 13 amino acids long. The CDR3 here is CASSEDFDNEQFF. In DNA form, the CDR3 reads TGTGCCAGCAGCGAAGACTTCGACAATGAGCAGTTCTTC.

The chain is built from TRBV28 and TRBJ2-1, with TRBD2 matching 10 bases. CDR3 length equals 16 residues. The ends lost 1 base at V and 2 bases at J; junction bases unmatched: 2. The germline gives CDR1 MDHEN, CDR2 SYDVKM. Here the CDR3 DNA reads TGTGCCAGCAGTTTATCCCTAGCGGGGGCCTACAATGAGCAGTTCTTC. It translates to CASSLSLAGAYNEQFF.

The rearrangement links TRBV7-2 to TRBJ1-5; TRBD1 matches 7 bases. The CDR3 is 13 residues long. V dropped 5 bases and J dropped 7; count of bases not matched to a gene: 5. CDR1 is SGHTA and CDR2 is FQGNSA in the germline V gene. In DNA form, the CDR3 reads TGTGCCAGCAGCCAAGACAGGGAACAGCCCCAGCATTTT. Translated: CASSQDREQPQHF.

The chain couples TRBV9 to TRBJ1-2, with a possible D match to TRBD1 (5 bases). The CDR3 has 15 amino acids. From germline, CDR1 is SGDLS and CDR2 YYNGEE. V gave up 7 bases and J gave up 4 bases, with 20 bases separating them. Here the CDR3 reads CASGRGGVGLYGYTF. The CDR3, as DNA: TGTGCCAGCGGTAGGGGAGGGGTGGGACTCTATGGCTACACCTTC.

The chain uses TRBV7-2 and TRBJ1-2; D unresolved. The CDR3 extends over 15 amino acids. The V end was cut by 5 bases, the J end by 1 base, with 14 bases between. Germline-derived CDR1 and CDR2 are SGHTA and FQGNSA. CDR3 nucleotide sequence: TGTGCCAGCAGCGTCCAAGGAGGGAATAACTATGGCTACACCTTC. It translates to CASSVQGGNNYGYTF.

This clone has only a few counts. The J gene is TRBJ2-7, the V gene TRBV4-1; unclear D gene. V was trimmed by 0 bases and J by 2 bases, leaving 8 bases between them. Germline loops: CDR1 MGHRA, CDR2 YSYEKL. The CDR3 runs to 14 residues. The CDR3 sequence is CASSQEALTYEQYF. The CDR3 DNA is TGCGCCAGCAGCCAAGAGGCTCTCACCTACGAGCAGTACTTC.

The chain couples TRBV30 to TRBJ1-4, with a tentative D call TRBD1 (5 bases). V was cut by 0 bases and J by 4 bases, with 9 bases left in between. The CDR3 is 14 amino acids. Looked up from germline, CDR1 is GTSNPN and CDR2 is SVGIG (reference sequence). CDR3 protein: CAWSVGGSNEKLFF. CDR3 nucleotides: TGTGCCTGGAGTGTCGGGGGTAGTAATGAAAAACTGTTTTTT.

This clone has just a few counts. The chain couples TRBV7-2 to TRBJ2-3; TRBD2 matches at 7 bases. CDR1 is SGHTA, CDR2 FQGNSA, per germline. There are 13 residues in the CDR3. After removal of 4 bases from V and 4 bases from J, the junction contained 2 bases not matched to a gene. CDR3 in amino acids: CASSSGGPDTQYF. CDR3 nucleotides: TGTGCCAGCAGCTCGGGAGGACCAGATACGCAGTATTTT.

The chain couples TRBV11-2 to TRBJ2-1; D might be TRBD2 (5 bases). Per germline, CDR1 SGHAT and CDR2 FQNNGV. The CDR3 spans 14 residues. V dropped 5 bases and J dropped 4 bases, with 12 bases sitting between them. The CDR3 DNA follows: TGTGCCAGCAGCCTGTCAGGACTTTACAATGAGCAGTTCTTC. As protein: CASSLSGLYNEQFF.

The rearrangement joins TRBV30 to TRBJ2-1; 9 bases are a match to TRBD2. The germline CDR1 and CDR2 sequences are GTSNPN and SVGIG (reference sequence). The CDR3 runs 16 residues. After removal of 0 bases from V and 6 bases from J, the junction contained 9 bases not matched to a gene. The CDR3 region has the DNA TGTGCCTGGAGTGTACGGGGGACTAGCCCCTCCAATGAGCAGTTCTTC. It specifies CAWSVRGTSPSNEQFF.

J is TRBJ1-6 and V is TRBV30, with 7 positions matching TRBD1. This CDR3 spans 14 amino acids. Germline trimming cut 1 base from V and 7 bases from J; bases unmatched to any gene: 4. CDR1 GTSNPN and CDR2 SVGIG come from the germline V gene (reference sequence). DNA for the CDR3: TGTGCCTGGAGTGGGGACAGCGGAAATTCACCCCTCCACTTT. Translated: CAWSGDSGNSPLHF.

In nucleotides, the CDR3 is TGTGCCACCAGCAGAGATATAGGGGGCAATCAGCCCCAGCATTTT. Protein sequence: CATSRDIGGNQPQHF. The chain recombines TRBV15 with TRBJ1-5, with a weak D call TRBD1 (5 bases). CDR3 length equals 15 residues. The germline CDR1 and CDR2 sequences are LNHNV and YYDKDF (reference sequence). V was clipped by 0 bases and J by 2 bases, with 8 bases between them.